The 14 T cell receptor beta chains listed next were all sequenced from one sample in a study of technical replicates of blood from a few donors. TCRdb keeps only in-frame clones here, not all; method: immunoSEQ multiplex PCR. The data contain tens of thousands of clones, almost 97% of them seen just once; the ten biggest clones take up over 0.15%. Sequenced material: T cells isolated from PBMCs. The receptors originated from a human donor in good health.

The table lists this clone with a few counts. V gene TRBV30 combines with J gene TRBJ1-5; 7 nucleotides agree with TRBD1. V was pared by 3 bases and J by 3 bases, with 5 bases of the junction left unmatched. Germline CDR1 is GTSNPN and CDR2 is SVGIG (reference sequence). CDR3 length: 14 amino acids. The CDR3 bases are TGTGCCTGGAGGGGAGGACAGGCCAATCAGCCCCAGCATTTT. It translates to CAWRGGQANQPQHF.

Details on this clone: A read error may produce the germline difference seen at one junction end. The CDR3 here is CASCISGSGANVLTF. The CDR3 nucleotides read TGTGCCAGTTGTATCTCCGGGAGTGGGGCCAACGTCCTGACTTTC. The V gene is TRBV19, the J gene TRBJ2-6; D might be TRBD2 (6 bases). Germline CDR1 reads LNHDA; CDR2 reads SQIVND (reference sequence). The CDR3 spans 15 residues.

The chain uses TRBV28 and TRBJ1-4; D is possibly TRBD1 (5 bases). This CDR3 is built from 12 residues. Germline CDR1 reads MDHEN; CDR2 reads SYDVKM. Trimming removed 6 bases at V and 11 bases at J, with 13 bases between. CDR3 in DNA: TGTGCCAGCAGCTCAGGGTTTGACAAACTGTTTTTT. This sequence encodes CASSSGFDKLFF.

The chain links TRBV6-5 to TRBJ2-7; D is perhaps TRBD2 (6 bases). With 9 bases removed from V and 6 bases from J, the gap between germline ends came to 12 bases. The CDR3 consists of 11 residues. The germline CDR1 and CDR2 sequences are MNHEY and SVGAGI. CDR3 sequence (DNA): TGTGCCAGTAGCCGGGGGACCGAGCAGTACTTC. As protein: CASSRGTEQYF.

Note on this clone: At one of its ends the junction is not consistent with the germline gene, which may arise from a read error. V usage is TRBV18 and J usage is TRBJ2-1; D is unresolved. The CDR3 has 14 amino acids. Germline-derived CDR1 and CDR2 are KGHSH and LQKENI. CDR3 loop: CASSPPNGLREQFF. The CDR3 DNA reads TGTGCCAGCTCCCCACCCAACGGGTTACGGGAGCAGTTCTTC.

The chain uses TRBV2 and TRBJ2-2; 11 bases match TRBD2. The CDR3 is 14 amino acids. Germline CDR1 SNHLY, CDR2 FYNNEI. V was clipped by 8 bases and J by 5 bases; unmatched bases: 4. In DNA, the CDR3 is TGTGCCAGCCTAAGGACTAGCGGGACCGGGGAGCTGTTTTTT. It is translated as CASLRTSGTGELFF.

The chain's CDR3 is CASSRTAFYEQYF. DNA for the CDR3: TGTGCCAGCAGCCGGACTGCTTTCTACGAGCAGTACTTC. This sequence joins TRBV6-5 and TRBJ2-7; weak D call: TRBD2 (5 bases). The CDR3 runs to 13 residues. Germline CDR1 is MNHEY and CDR2 is SVGAGI. Trimming took off 6 bases at V and 3 bases at J, with 12 bases between the two ends.

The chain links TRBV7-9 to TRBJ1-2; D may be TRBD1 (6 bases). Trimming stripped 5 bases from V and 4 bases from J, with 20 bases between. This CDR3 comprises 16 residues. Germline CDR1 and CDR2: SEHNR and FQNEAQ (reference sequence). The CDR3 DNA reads TGTGCCAGCAGCCTCTTAACAGGGTATGAGATCTATGGCTACACCTTC. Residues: CASSLLTGYEIYGYTF. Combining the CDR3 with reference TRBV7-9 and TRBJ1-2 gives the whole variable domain DTGVSQNPRHKITKRGQNVTFRCDPISEHNRLYWYRQTLGQGPEFLTYFQNEAQLEKSRLLSDRFSAERPKGSFSTLEIQRTEQGDSAMYLCASSLLTGYEIYGYTFGSGTRLTVV.

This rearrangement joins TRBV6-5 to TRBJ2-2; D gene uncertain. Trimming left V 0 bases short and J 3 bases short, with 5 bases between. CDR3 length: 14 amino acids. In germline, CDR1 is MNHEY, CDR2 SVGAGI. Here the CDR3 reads CASSYSGYTGELFF. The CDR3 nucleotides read TGTGCCAGCAGTTACTCCGGTTACACCGGGGAGCTGTTTTTT.

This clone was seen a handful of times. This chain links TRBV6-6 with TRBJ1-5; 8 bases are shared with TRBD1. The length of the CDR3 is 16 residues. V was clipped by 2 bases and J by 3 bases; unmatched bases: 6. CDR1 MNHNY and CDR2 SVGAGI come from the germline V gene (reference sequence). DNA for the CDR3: TGTGCCAGCAGTTACCCCGACAGGGGCAACAATCAGCCCCAGCATTTT. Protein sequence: CASSYPDRGNNQPQHF.

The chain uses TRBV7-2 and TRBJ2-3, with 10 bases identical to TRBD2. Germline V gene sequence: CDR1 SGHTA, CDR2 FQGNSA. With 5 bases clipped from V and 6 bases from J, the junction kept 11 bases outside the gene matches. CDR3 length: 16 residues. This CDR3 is CASSASAGGITDTQYF. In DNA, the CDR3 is TGTGCCAGCAGCGCTTCAGCGGGAGGGATAACCGATACGCAGTATTTT.

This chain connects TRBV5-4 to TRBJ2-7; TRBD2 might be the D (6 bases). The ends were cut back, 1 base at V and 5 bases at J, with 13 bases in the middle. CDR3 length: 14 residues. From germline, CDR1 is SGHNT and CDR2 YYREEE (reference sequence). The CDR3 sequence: CASSLLLAPHEQYF. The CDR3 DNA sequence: TGTGCCAGCAGCTTGTTACTAGCTCCCCACGAGCAGTACTTC.

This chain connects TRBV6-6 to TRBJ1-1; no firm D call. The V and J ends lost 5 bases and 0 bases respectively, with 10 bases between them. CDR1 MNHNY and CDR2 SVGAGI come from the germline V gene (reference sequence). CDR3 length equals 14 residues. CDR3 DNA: TGTGCCAGCAGTACGGGGTCGATGAACACTGAAGCTTTCTTT. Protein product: CASSTGSMNTEAFF.

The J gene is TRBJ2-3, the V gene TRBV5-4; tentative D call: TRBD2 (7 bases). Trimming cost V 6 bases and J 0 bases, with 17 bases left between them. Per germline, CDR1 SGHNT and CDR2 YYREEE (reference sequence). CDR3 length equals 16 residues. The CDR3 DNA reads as TGTGCCAGCACCCTTGGTGCGGGGGCAAGCACAGATACGCAGTATTTT. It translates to CASTLGAGASTDTQYF. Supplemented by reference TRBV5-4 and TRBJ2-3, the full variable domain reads ETGVTQSPTHLIKTRGQQVTLRCSSQSGHNTVSWYQQALGQGPQFIFQYYREEENGRGNFPPRFSGLQFPNYSSELNVNALELDDSALYLCASTLGAGASTDTQYFGPGTRLTVL.